Below, 22 T cell receptor beta chains from the same sample are listed, as sequenced in a study of blood T cell repertoires in COVID-19. Produced via immunoSEQ multiplex PCR; TCRdb's table is partial and in-frame only. The profile shows 250,000 to 300,000 clones, approximately 90% of them singletons. The sequencing input was peripheral blood. These receptors were collected from a man aged 35 to 55 with acute or convalescent COVID-19.

CDR3 sequence reads: CASMFDRGDTEAFF. The CDR3 DNA is TGTGCCAGCATGTTCGACAGGGGTGACACTGAAGCTTTCTTT. The chain couples TRBV2 to TRBJ1-1; 8 bases line up with TRBD1. Germline values: CDR1 SNHLY, CDR2 FYNNEI. V lost 7 bases and J lost 3; bases outside the gene matches: 7. The CDR3 contains 14 residues. Drawing the rest from reference TRBV2 and TRBJ1-1, the complete variable domain is EPEVTQTPSHQVTQMGQEVILRCVPISNHLYFYWYRQILGQKVEFLVSFYNNEISEKSEIFDDQFSVERPDGSNFTLKIRSTKLEDSAMYFCASMFDRGDTEAFFGQGTRLTVV.

The chain links TRBV11-2 to TRBJ2-3; D is perhaps TRBD1 (8 bases). Deletions cut 4 bases from V and 7 bases from J, with 15 bases between. The CDR3 is made up of 14 amino acids. Germline loops: CDR1 SGHAT, CDR2 FQNNGV. CDR3 sequence (DNA): TGTGCCAGCAGCTCGAGACAGGGGACTAATACGCAGTATTTT. Amino acid sequence: CASSSRQGTNTQYF.

The rearrangement joins TRBV5-6 to TRBJ2-7; D may be TRBD2 (5 bases). Trimming stripped 4 bases from V and 2 bases from J, with 10 bases between. The germline gives CDR1 SGHDT, CDR2 YYEEEE. The CDR3 runs to 13 residues. CDR3 region: CASSRATTYEQYF. CDR3 sequence (DNA): TGTGCCAGCAGCCGCGCGACTACCTACGAGCAGTACTTC.

This clone was observed a single time. The chain couples TRBV24-1 to TRBJ1-1; TRBD1 aligns across 7 bases. Germline trimming cut 3 bases from V and 3 bases from J; bases unmatched to any gene: 6. The CDR3 sequence is 15 residues long. Germline V gene lookup returns CDR1 KGHDR and CDR2 SFDVKD. The CDR3 spells CATSDHRGGDTEAFF. The CDR3 coding sequence is TGTGCCACCAGTGATCACAGGGGTGGGGACACTGAAGCTTTCTTT.

The V call is TRBV4-1, the J call TRBJ1-6; no firm D call. V was clipped by 4 bases and J by 15 bases, with 19 bases between them. This CDR3 is 14 amino acids long. CDR1 MGHRA and CDR2 YSYEKL come from the germline V gene. The CDR3 sequence is CASSPKTFYEVLHF. The CDR3 DNA reads TGCGCCAGCAGCCCCAAAACGTTTTATGAGGTCCTCCACTTT.

The V gene is TRBV18, the J gene TRBJ1-1; no clear D gene. V lost 4 bases and J lost 5, with 17 bases in between. The CDR3 is made up of 15 amino acids. Germline V gives CDR1 KGHSH, CDR2 LQKENI. The CDR3 loop reads CASSQEWAHLTEAFF. CDR3 DNA sequence: TGTGCCAGCTCACAAGAATGGGCCCACCTGACTGAAGCTTTCTTT.

About this clone: In the same sample, other DNA sequences code for this CDR3. CDR3 sequence (DNA): TGTGCCAGCAGCCTAAACAGGGAAGCTTTCTTT. This gives the protein CASSLNREAFF. The chain is built from TRBV5-6 and TRBJ1-1; possibly TRBD1 for D (5 bases). The CDR3 runs to 11 residues. Looked up from germline, CDR1 is SGHDT and CDR2 is YYEEEE. The V and J ends lost 4 bases and 8 bases respectively, with 9 bases between them.

A single count supports this clone. The chain has TRBV29-1 and TRBJ1-1, with D possibly being TRBD1 (5 bases). Between the trimmed V and J ends, which lost 4 bases and 2 bases, there was a span of 11 bases. Looked up from germline, CDR1 is SQVTM and CDR2 is ANQGSEA. This CDR3 has 13 residues. The CDR3 region is CSVVRQINTEAFF. CDR3 bases: TGCAGCGTTGTTCGACAGATCAACACTGAAGCTTTCTTT.

This clone showed up just a few times. CDR3 residues: CASSLGLGNEKLFF. CDR3 nucleotide sequence: TGCGCCAGCAGCTTAGGACTGGGTAATGAAAAACTGTTTTTT. V usage is TRBV5-1 and J usage is TRBJ1-4, with D unresolved. The germline gives CDR1 SGHRS, CDR2 YFSETQ. CDR3 length: 14 residues. Between the trimmed V and J ends, which lost 2 bases and 4 bases, there was a span of 9 bases.

Points on this clone: This CDR3 is also generated by other DNA sequences in the sample. The chain combines TRBV5-1 with TRBJ1-6; tentatively, D is TRBD1 (6 bases). Per the germline V gene, CDR1 is SGHRS and CDR2 is YFSETQ. The V end was cut by 0 bases, the J end by 8 bases, with 6 bases between. There are 13 residues in the CDR3. The CDR3 nucleotides read TGCGCCAGCAGCTTGGCAGGGGATTCACCCCTCCACTTT. Its translation is CASSLAGDSPLHF.

A single count supports this clone. The V and J genes are TRBV12-5 and TRBJ1-5; tentative D call: TRBD1 (6 bases). The germline CDR1 and CDR2 sequences are LGHNT and FRNRAP. The length of the CDR3 is 14 residues. V lost 2 bases and J lost 6, with 11 bases in between. The CDR3 nucleotides read TGTGCTAGTGGTTTGACAACAGGGTTTCAGCCCCAGCATTTT. Protein sequence: CASGLTTGFQPQHF.

As to this clone: The junction does not match germline at one end; this may be a read error. The rearrangement uses TRBV20-1 and TRBJ1-2, with no clear D. CDR3 length: 10 amino acids. Germline loops: CDR1 DFQATT, CDR2 SNEGSKA (reference sequence). The CDR3 region is CSARDFGHTF. In DNA form, the CDR3 reads TGCAGTGCTAGAGATTTTGGCCACACCTTC.

The gene calls are TRBV11-2 and TRBJ2-2, with D unclear. Germline V gene data show CDR1 as SGHAT and CDR2 as FQNNGV. There are 13 residues in the CDR3. Trimming cost V 3 bases and J 12 bases, with 14 bases left between them. CDR3 sequence: CASSFPGTAKLFF. The CDR3 DNA is TGTGCCAGCAGCTTCCCAGGCACTGCAAAGCTGTTTTTT.

The chain employs TRBV15 and TRBJ2-5; possibly TRBD2 for D (7 bases). The CDR3 consists of 15 residues. Trimming left V 1 base short and J 5 bases short, with 14 bases between. CDR1 LNHNV and CDR2 YYDKDF come from the germline V gene (reference sequence). CDR3 protein: CATSRAPRGGETQYF. CDR3 coding DNA: TGTGCCACCAGCAGAGCCCCCAGGGGAGGGGAGACCCAGTACTTC.

V gene TRBV6-5 combines with J gene TRBJ1-4; 7 bases fit TRBD1. Looked up from germline, CDR1 is MNHEY and CDR2 is SVGAGI. J lost 6 bases, V lost 10 bases, and 5 bases had no gene match. This CDR3 region has 12 residues. The CDR3 sequence is CATQGFDEKLFF. DNA of the CDR3: TGTGCCACACAGGGGTTCGATGAAAAACTGTTTTTT.

The V and J genes are TRBV10-2 and TRBJ1-2; TRBD1 matches at 7 bases. The CDR3 extends over 13 amino acids. J was trimmed by 8 bases and V by 3 bases; bases with no gene match: 6. CDR1 is WSHSY, CDR2 SAAADI, per germline. CDR3 bases: TGCGCCAGCAGTGAAGGAGGGGGCAGGGGCTACACCTTC. Translated, it gives CASSEGGGRGYTF.

The chain uses TRBV7-8 and TRBJ2-2; tentatively, D is TRBD1 (6 bases). V was pared by 3 bases and J by 4 bases, with 9 bases between. CDR3 size: 14 residues. Germline V gene lookup returns CDR1 SGHVS and CDR2 FQNEAQ. CDR3 in amino acids: CASSFRGGTGELFF. Written as DNA, the CDR3 is TGTGCCAGCAGCTTTAGAGGGGGCACCGGGGAGCTGTTTTTT.

The rearrangement links TRBV18 to TRBJ2-2; a possible D gene is TRBD1 (6 bases). Germline lookup yields CDR1 KGHSH and CDR2 LQKENI. The CDR3 length is 14 residues. Trimming left V 5 bases short and J 3 bases short, with 10 bases between. The CDR3 here is CASSSQGYTGELFF. The CDR3 DNA reads TGTGCCAGCTCATCGCAGGGGTACACCGGGGAGCTGTTTTTT.

The chain links TRBV2 to TRBJ2-2, with D possibly being TRBD2 (6 bases). V shed 6 bases and J shed 5 bases, with 10 bases lying between them. The CDR3 runs 13 residues. The germline V gene encodes CDR1 SNHLY and CDR2 FYNNEI. The DNA of the CDR3 is TGTGCCAGCAGCCGGGGGATGACCGGGGAGCTGTTTTTT. It yields the protein CASSRGMTGELFF.

This chain uses TRBV11-3 with TRBJ2-2; a possible D gene is TRBD1 (6 bases). The CDR3 consists of 14 residues. The germline V gene has CDR1 SGHNT and CDR2 YENEEA. The V and J ends lost 5 bases and 4 bases respectively, with 11 bases between them. CDR3 bases: TGTGCCAGCAGCGGTAGGGGGAGCACCGGGGAGCTGTTTTTT. Translation gives CASSGRGSTGELFF.

The chain couples TRBV5-1 to TRBJ1-6, with a weak D call TRBD1 (5 bases). Germline V gene sequence: CDR1 SGHRS, CDR2 YFSETQ. Trimming cost V 0 bases and J 9 bases, with 7 bases left between them. The CDR3 is made up of 13 amino acids. The CDR3 loop reads CASSLGGVSPLHF. CDR3 DNA: TGCGCCAGCAGCTTGGGGGGGGTTTCACCCCTCCACTTT.

Here the CDR3 DNA reads TGTGCCAGCAGCCAAGGGAGTAGCGGGGGCGGGGAGCTGTTTTTT. This codes for CASSQGSSGGGELFF. This chain joins TRBV3-1 (or the pseudogene TRBV3-2) and TRBJ2-2, with 9 nucleotides matching TRBD2. Germline values: CDR1 LGHDT, CDR2 YNNKEL (reference sequence). The CDR3 totals 15 residues. After removal of 1 base from V and 7 bases from J, the junction contained 4 bases not matched to a gene.